This T cell receptor (beta chain) was obtained from a study of blood T cell repertoires in COVID-19. At the level of the study: PBMCs, B-cell-depleted T cells, or T cells provided the cDNA or gDNA that made up the material.

Measured with immunoSEQ multiplex PCR; TCRdb has only the in-frame clones, and not every one. The table records over 130,000 clones, 60% to 80% of them present only once. Clinical history reported by participants formed the basis on which cohorts were assigned. Each recovered donor of Cohort 3 presented with two negative PCRs, clearance, or symptom resolution. The ends were cut back, 5 bases at V and 4 bases at J, with 8 bases in the middle. CDR1 and CDR2 (germline): SGHTA, FQGNSA. There are 13 residues in the CDR3. The sequence was collected from a woman in her fifties or sixties who had recovered from COVID-19. The chain employs TRBV7-2 and TRBJ1-4; TRBD1 is a possible D gene (5 bases). Sequenced input: PBMCs or T cells enriched from blood (not recorded which). The CDR3: CASSGGYNEKLFF. The CDR3 region has the DNA TGTGCCAGCAGCGGGGGGTATAATGAAAAACTGTTTTTT.